Each of the 15 T cell receptor beta chains below was sequenced from the same sample in a study of spatial heterogeneity in lung cancer. The time point here: blood at routine non-recurrence follow-up after resection. Whole RNA, which was extracted from tumor, nontumor lung tissue or frozen PBMC, was sequenced without any cell sorting. MiXCR, run by TCRdb on the 5' RACE reads, gives a single entry per CDR3 protein. The data show more than 95,000 distinct CDR3 sequences, 12% seen once. Source: PBMCs, taken at follow-up. These receptors came from a male donor with early-stage non-small cell lung cancer.

This chain uses TRBV15 with TRBJ2-3; D gene unclear. V gave up 1 base and J gave up 2 bases, with 7 bases separating them. This CDR3 region has 14 residues. Germline CDR1 and CDR2: LNHNV and YYDKDF (reference sequence). The DNA of the CDR3 is TGTGCCACCAGCAGAGGCCGACTCACAGATACGCAGTATTTT. The encoded protein is CATSRGRLTDTQYF.

This clonotype was seen a few times. CDR3 in amino acids: CASSLGQGGGTDTQYF. The DNA of the CDR3 is TGTGCCAGCAGCCTGGGACAGGGCGGGGGCACAGATACGCAGTATTTT. This chain connects TRBV12-3 or TRBV12-4 to TRBJ2-3, with 9 bases that match TRBD1. The J segment lost 1 base and the V segment lost 6 bases, leaving 8 bases of the junction unmatched. This CDR3 has 16 amino acids.

The rearrangement links TRBV4-3 to TRBJ1-1; D may be TRBD1 (6 bases). The V end lost 3 bases, the J end lost 6 bases, and 14 bases lay between the germline ends. This CDR3 is 14 amino acids long. Per germline, CDR1 LGHNA and CDR2 YSLEER. The CDR3, as DNA: TGCGCCAGCAGCCAGGACACCGGGACATCTGAAGCTTTCTTT. As protein: CASSQDTGTSEAFF.

This clonotype was recorded many times. This chain joins TRBV7-9 and TRBJ2-7; tentatively, D is TRBD2 (6 bases). The CDR3 has 14 residues. Trimming took 3 bases from V and 3 from J, leaving 12 bases between them. Germline V gene data show CDR1 as SEHNR and CDR2 as FQNEAQ (reference sequence). The CDR3 DNA reads as TGTGCCAGCAGCTTCGAAGGCGGGATCTACGAGCAGTACTTC. Translation gives CASSFEGGIYEQYF.

This clonotype came up a few times. This chain uses TRBV28 with TRBJ2-1; D is unresolved. The CDR3 totals 15 residues. The germline CDR1 and CDR2 sequences are MDHEN and SYDVKM. V was trimmed by 3 bases and J by 0 bases, leaving 9 bases between them. The CDR3 here is CASSLSRSSYNEQFF. In DNA form, the CDR3 reads TGTGCCAGCAGTTTGTCAAGGAGCTCCTACAATGAGCAGTTCTTC.

The rearrangement uses TRBV20-1 and TRBJ1-1, with TRBD1 as a possible D gene (6 bases). The V end lost 5 bases, the J end lost 2 bases, and 12 bases lay between the germline ends. CDR1 DFQATT and CDR2 SNEGSKA come from the germline V gene (reference sequence). The CDR3 extends over 13 amino acids. DNA of the CDR3: TGCAGTGCTCTATTACAGGGAAACACTGAAGCTTTCTTT. Translating gives CSALLQGNTEAFF.

This sequence joins TRBV12-5 and TRBJ2-2, with D unclear. Trimming took off 7 bases at V and 0 bases at J, with 9 bases between the two ends. The V gene's germline CDR1 is LGHNT and CDR2 FRNRAP. CDR3 length: 14 amino acids. In DNA form, the CDR3 reads TGTGCTAGTGCCGAACAAGCGAACACCGGGGAGCTGTTTTTT. It specifies CASAEQANTGELFF.

This clonotype was seen only a few times. The J gene is TRBJ2-7, the V gene TRBV4-2; D remains ambiguous. Germline V gene data show CDR1 as LGHNA and CDR2 as YNFKEQ. Trimming stripped 1 base from V and 0 bases from J, with 16 bases between. This CDR3 spans 17 amino acids. CDR3 amino acids: CASSQVVGSDSSYEQYF. In DNA form, the CDR3 reads TGTGCCAGCAGCCAAGTAGTGGGCAGTGATAGCTCCTACGAGCAGTACTTC.

There are many counts of this clonotype. V is TRBV10-3 and J is TRBJ2-6; TRBD1 matches 8 bases. Germline assignment: CDR1 ENHRY and CDR2 SYGVKD. The V and J ends lost 2 bases and 4 bases, in that order; junction bases with no gene match: 7. This CDR3 spans 17 amino acids. CDR3 residues: CAISERGQVSGANVLTF. The CDR3 DNA follows: TGTGCCATCAGTGAGAGGGGACAGGTGTCCGGGGCCAACGTCCTGACTTTC.

The V call is TRBV6-2 or TRBV6-3, the J call TRBJ1-5; weak D call: TRBD1 (6 bases). Germline assignment: CDR1 MNHEY and CDR2 SVGEGT. The CDR3 is made up of 15 amino acids. Trimming left V 6 bases short and J 4 bases short, with 16 bases between. CDR3 amino acids: CASSVLQGTNQPQHF. The CDR3, as DNA: TGTGCCAGCAGCGTCTTACAGGGTACGAATCAGCCCCAGCATTTT.

The chain has TRBV12-3 or TRBV12-4 and TRBJ2-7; perhaps TRBD1 as D (6 bases). This CDR3 is 14 amino acids long. V gave up 2 bases and J gave up 3 bases, with 11 bases separating them. CDR3 protein: CASSLINRDYEQYF. DNA for the CDR3: TGTGCCAGCAGTTTAATTAACAGGGACTACGAGCAGTACTTC.

The chain carries TRBV5-1 and TRBJ2-7; D remains unclear. The germline CDR1 and CDR2 sequences are SGHRS and YFSETQ. CDR3 length: 14 residues. Trimming removed 5 bases at V and 0 bases at J, with 12 bases between. The CDR3, as DNA: TGCGCCAGCAGAGGGCAGGTTAGCTCCTACGAGCAGTACTTC. It codes for CASRGQVSSYEQYF.

This clonotype was counted between two and nine times. The gene calls are TRBV28 and TRBJ1-2, with TRBD1 identical over 12 bases. Unmatched junction bases numbered 12, after V lost 5 bases and J lost 8 bases. CDR3 size: 16 residues. Germline loops: CDR1 MDHEN, CDR2 SYDVKM. CDR3 sequence reads: CASSSPPRGTGGGYTF. The CDR3 DNA is TGTGCCAGCAGTAGTCCTCCGCGCGGGACAGGGGGCGGCTACACCTTC.

This clonotype was seen a few times. J is TRBJ1-1 and V is TRBV29-1; 11 bases map to TRBD1. With 1 base clipped from V and 2 bases from J, the junction kept 12 bases outside the gene matches. This CDR3 is 18 amino acids long. CDR1 is SQVTM and CDR2 is ANQGSEA in the germline V gene. The CDR3 sequence is CSVEVLTRDRGTNTEAFF. The DNA of the CDR3 is TGCAGCGTTGAAGTATTAACTCGGGACAGGGGGACTAACACTGAAGCTTTCTTT.

V gene TRBV18 combines with J gene TRBJ2-1; 9 bases map to TRBD2. After removal of 0 bases from V and 5 bases from J, the junction contained 5 bases not matched to a gene. This CDR3 spans 16 amino acids. The germline CDR1 and CDR2 sequences are KGHSH and LQKENI. CDR3 sequence: CASSPPSGGLNNEQFF. CDR3 sequence (DNA): TGTGCCAGCTCACCACCTAGCGGGGGCCTAAACAATGAGCAGTTCTTC.